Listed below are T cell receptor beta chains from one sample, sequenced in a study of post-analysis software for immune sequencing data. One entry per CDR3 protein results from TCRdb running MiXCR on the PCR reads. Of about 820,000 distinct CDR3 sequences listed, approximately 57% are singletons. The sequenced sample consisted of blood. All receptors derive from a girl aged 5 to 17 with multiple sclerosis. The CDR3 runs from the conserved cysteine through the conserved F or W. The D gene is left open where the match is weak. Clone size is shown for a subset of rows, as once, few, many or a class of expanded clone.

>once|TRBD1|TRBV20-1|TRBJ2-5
CSQVRGTETQYF
TGCAGCCAAGTCAGGGGGACGGAGACCCAGTACTTC
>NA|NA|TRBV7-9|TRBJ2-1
CASSYSPEQFF
TGTGCCAGCAGTTATAGCCCCGAGCAGTTCTTC
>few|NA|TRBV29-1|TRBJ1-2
CSVERARGADGYTF
TGCAGCGTTGAAAGAGCTCGGGGGGCTGATGGCTACACCTTC
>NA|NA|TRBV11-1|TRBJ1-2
CASSHGGSYGYTF
TGTGCCAGCAGCCATGGGGGATCGTACGGCTACACCTTC
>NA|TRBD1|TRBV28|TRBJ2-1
CASKTGGVNEQFF
TGTGCCAGCAAGACAGGGGGCGTTAATGAGCAGTTCTTC
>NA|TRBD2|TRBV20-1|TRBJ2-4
CSARELTRLAGGQYF
TGCAGTGCTAGAGAGCTCACTCGACTAGCGGGGGGGCAGTACTTC
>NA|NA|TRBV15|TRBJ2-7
CATSRDESYEQYF
TGTGCCACCAGCAGAGATGAATCCTACGAGCAGTACTTC
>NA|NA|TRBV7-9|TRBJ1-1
CASSFGGEPVLATEAFF
TGTGCCAGCAGCTTCGGAGGGGAACCCGTCCTGGCCACTGAAGCTTTCTTT
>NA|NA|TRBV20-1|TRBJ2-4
CSAPQGMYF
TGCAGTGCCCCACAGGGCATGTACTTC
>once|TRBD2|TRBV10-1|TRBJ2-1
CASSDAAGDRNEQFF
TGCGCCAGCAGTGACGCAGCGGGAGATAGGAATGAGCAGTTCTTC
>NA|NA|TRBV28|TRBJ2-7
CASSSGTPIYEQYF
TGTGCCAGCAGCTCAGGGACACCCATCTACGAGCAGTACTTC
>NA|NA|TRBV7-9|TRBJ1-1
CASSLQGSRTEAFF
TGTGCCAGCAGCTTACAGGGGTCCCGCACTGAAGCTTTCTTT
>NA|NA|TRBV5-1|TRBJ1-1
CASRVGGEDTEAFF
TGCGCCAGCAGGGTGGGGGGCGAGGACACTGAAGCTTTCTTT
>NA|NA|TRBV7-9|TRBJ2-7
CASSDRSLRGEQYF
TGTGCCAGCAGCGATCGAAGCCTAAGGGGCGAGCAGTACTTC
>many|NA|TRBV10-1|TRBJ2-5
CASSEGLGAGLQETQYF
TGCGCCAGCAGTGAGGGTCTGGGCGCGGGGCTTCAAGAGACCCAGTACTTC
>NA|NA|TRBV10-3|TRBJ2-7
CAISESQVLTTKQYF
TGTGCCATCAGTGAGTCTCAGGTGTTGACTACCAAGCAGTACTTC
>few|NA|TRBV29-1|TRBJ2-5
CSVRGHSETQYF
TGCAGCGTCAGGGGACATTCGGAGACCCAGTACTTC
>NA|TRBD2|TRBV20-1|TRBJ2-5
CSARGLAGYQETQYF
TGCAGTGCTAGAGGACTAGCGGGCTATCAAGAGACCCAGTACTTC
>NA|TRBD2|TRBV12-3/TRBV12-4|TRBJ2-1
CASSRRAGASSYNEQFF
TGTGCCAGCAGCCGCAGAGCGGGAGCCAGCTCCTACAATGAGCAGTTCTTC
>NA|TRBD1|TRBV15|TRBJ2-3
CATRDRGSGTDTQYF
TGTGCCACCAGAGACAGGGGGTCTGGCACAGATACGCAGTATTTT
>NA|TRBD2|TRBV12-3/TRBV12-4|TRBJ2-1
CASSFLAGGPNEQFF
TGTGCCAGCAGTTTTCTAGCGGGGGGGCCGAATGAGCAGTTCTTC
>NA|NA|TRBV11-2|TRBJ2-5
CASSPRGPVETQYF
TGTGCCAGCAGCCCGAGGGGACCTGTAGAGACCCAGTACTTC
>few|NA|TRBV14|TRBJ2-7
CASSPGHLPNEQYF
TGTGCCAGCAGCCCCGGTCACCTACCTAACGAGCAGTACTTC
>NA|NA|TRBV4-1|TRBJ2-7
CASSLLIVGGGDGSYEQYF
TGCGCCAGCAGCCTCCTAATTGTTGGGGGGGGCGATGGCTCCTACGAGCAGTACTTC
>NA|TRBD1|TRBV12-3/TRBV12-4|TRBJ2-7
CASLRDRGYEQYF
TGTGCCAGCCTCCGGGACAGGGGTTACGAGCAGTACTTC
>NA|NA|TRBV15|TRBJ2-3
CATEGGAAADTQYF
TGTGCCACCGAAGGGGGGGCGGCGGCAGATACGCAGTATTTT
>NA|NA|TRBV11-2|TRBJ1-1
CASSPMFGRTEAFF
TGTGCCAGCAGCCCTATGTTCGGGCGGACTGAAGCTTTCTTT
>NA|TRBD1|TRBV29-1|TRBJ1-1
CSVWDSFYTEAFF
TGCAGCGTTTGGGACAGCTTTTATACTGAAGCTTTCTTT
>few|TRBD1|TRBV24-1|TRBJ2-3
CATSETTGGPTDTQYF
TGTGCCACCAGTGAAACGACAGGGGGACCCACAGATACGCAGTATTTT